This T cell receptor beta chain was profiled in a study of patients and donors after allogeneic stem cell transplantation. MiXCR was run by TCRdb on the RT-PCR reads, yielding one entry per CDR3 protein. The table records 390,000 or so distinct CDR3 sequences, under 20% of them present only once. Germline-derived CDR1 and CDR2 are PRHDT and FYEKMQ (reference sequence). The length of the CDR3 is 18 residues. V gave up 3 bases and J gave up 0 bases; unmatched junction bases: 10. This receptor was identified in a human donor who was either an allogeneic HSCT recipient or a stem cell or donor lymphocyte infusion donor (not recorded which). It is not recorded whose cells these are; they may come from a transplant donor. The rearrangement joins TRBV13 to TRBJ1-3; 8 bases map to TRBD1. Sequencing input: blood, either unsorted or a sorted T cell fraction (not recorded which). As DNA, the CDR3 is TGTGCCAGCAGCTTGCTGGGGAGGACAGGGACCTCTGGAAACACCATATATTTT. This gives the protein CASSLLGRTGTSGNTIYF.